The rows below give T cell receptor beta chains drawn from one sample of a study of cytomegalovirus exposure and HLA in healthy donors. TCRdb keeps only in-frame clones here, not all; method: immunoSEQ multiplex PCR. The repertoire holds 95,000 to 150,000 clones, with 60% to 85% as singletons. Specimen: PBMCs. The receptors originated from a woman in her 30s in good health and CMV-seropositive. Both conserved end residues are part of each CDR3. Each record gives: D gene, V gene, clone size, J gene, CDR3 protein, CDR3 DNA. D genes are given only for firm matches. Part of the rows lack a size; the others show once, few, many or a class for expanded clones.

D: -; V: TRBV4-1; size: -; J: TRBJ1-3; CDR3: CASSQLHMRGNTIYF; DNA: TGCGCCAGCAGCCAACTTCACATGCGGGGAAACACCATATATTTT
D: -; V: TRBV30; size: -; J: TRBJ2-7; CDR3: CAWSRHTYEQYF; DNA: TGTGCCTGGAGTCGCCACACCTACGAGCAGTACTTC
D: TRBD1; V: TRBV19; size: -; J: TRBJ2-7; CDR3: CASARGGQGADEQYF; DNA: TGTGCCAGTGCTAGGGGAGGACAGGGGGCCGACGAGCAGTACTTC
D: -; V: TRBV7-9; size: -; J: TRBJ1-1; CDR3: CSSSLPRGMNTEAFF; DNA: TGTTCCAGCAGCTTACCAAGGGGGATGAACACTGAAGCTTTCTTT
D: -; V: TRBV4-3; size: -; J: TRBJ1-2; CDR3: CASSQDAVGVAGGGYTF; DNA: TGCGCCAGCAGCCAAGATGCCGTCGGCGTCGCGGGAGGTGGCTACACCTTC
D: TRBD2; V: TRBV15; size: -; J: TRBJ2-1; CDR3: CATSRPTLAGSNEQFF; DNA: TGTGCCACCAGCAGACCTACACTAGCGGGGTCCAATGAGCAGTTCTTC
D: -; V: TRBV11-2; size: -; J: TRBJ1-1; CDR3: CASIQGHTNTEAFF; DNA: TGTGCCAGCATCCAGGGACATACGAACACTGAAGCTTTCTTT
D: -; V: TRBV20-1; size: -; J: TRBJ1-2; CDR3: CSARDYFGYTF; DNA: TGCAGTGCTAGAGATTATTTCGGCTACACCTTC
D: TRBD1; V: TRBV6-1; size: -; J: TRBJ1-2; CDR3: CASSETGQVVGYTF; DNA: TGTGCCAGCAGTGAGACGGGACAGGTGGTGGGCTACACCTTC
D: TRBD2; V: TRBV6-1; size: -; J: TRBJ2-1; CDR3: CASRLADNEQFF; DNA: TGTGCCAGCAGACTAGCGGACAATGAGCAGTTCTTC
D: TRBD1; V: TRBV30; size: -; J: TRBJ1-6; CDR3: CACVPGQTYSPLHF; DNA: TGTGCCTGCGTCCCGGGACAGACCTATTCACCCCTCCACTTT
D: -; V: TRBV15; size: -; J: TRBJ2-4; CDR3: CATSRVTENIQYF; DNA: TGTGCCACCAGCAGAGTCACAGAAAACATTCAGTACTTC
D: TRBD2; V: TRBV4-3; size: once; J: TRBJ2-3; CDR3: CASSQGGGGSGTDTQYF; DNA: TGCGCCAGCAGCCAAGGGGGCGGGGGGTCTGGCACAGATACGCAGTATTTT
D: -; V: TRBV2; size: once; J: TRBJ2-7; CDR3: CASSDQGYEQYF; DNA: TGTGCCAGCAGCGACCAGGGTTACGAGCAGTACTTC
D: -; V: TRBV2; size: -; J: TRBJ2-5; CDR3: CASNRHGQETQYF; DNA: TGTGCCAGCAACCGACACGGACAAGAGACCCAGTACTTC
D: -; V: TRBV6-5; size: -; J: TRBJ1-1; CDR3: CASIGRNTEAFF; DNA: TGTGCCAGCATAGGGAGGAACACTGAAGCTTTCTTT
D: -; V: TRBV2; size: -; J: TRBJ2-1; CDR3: CASMETTDNEQFF; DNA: TGTGCCAGCATGGAGACGACCGACAATGAGCAGTTCTTC
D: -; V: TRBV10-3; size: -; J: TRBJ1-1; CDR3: CAIRHNQGRGTEAFF; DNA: TGTGCCATCAGACACAATCAGGGGAGAGGCACTGAAGCTTTCTTT
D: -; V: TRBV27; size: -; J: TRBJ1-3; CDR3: CASASRLGNTIYF; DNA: TGTGCCAGCGCCTCGAGGCTTGGAAACACCATATATTTT
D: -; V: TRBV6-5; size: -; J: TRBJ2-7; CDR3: CASSYSRLLEQYF; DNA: TGTGCCAGCAGTTACTCGCGGCTACTAGAGCAGTACTTC
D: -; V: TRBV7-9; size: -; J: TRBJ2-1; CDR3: CASAPWRGPSVHEQFF; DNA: TGTGCCAGCGCCCCTTGGCGGGGACCATCTGTTCATGAGCAGTTCTTC
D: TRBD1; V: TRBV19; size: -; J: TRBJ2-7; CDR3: CASSPRQGSYEQYF; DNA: TGTGCCAGTAGCCCCAGACAGGGCTCCTACGAGCAGTACTTC
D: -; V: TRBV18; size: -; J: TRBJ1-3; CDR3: CASSPTRVGNTIYF; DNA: TGTGCCAGCTCACCCACCAGGGTTGGAAACACCATATATTTT
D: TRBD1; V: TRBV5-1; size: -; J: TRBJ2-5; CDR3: CASSLDRGETQYF; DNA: TGCGCCAGCAGCTTGGACAGGGGAGAGACCCAGTACTTC
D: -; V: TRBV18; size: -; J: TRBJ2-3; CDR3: CASSDTGPDTQYF; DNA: TGTGCCAGCTCGGATACAGGACCAGATACGCAGTATTTT
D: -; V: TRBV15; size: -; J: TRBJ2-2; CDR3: CATSRDRTGELFF; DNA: TGTGCCACCAGCAGAGATCGGACCGGGGAGCTGTTTTTT
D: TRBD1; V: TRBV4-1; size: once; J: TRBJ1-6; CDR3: CASSQEYRQGVRSPLHF; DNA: TGCGCCAGCAGCCAAGAGTATCGGCAGGGGGTCAGGTCACCCCTCCACTTT
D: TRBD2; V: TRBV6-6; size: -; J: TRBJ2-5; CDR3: CASSKTSGEETQYF; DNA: TGTGCCAGCAGTAAAACTAGCGGGGAAGAGACCCAGTACTTC
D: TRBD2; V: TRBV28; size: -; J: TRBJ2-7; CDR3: CASRTGTSGNYEQYF; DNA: TGTGCCAGCAGAACCGGGACTAGCGGAAACTACGAGCAGTACTTC
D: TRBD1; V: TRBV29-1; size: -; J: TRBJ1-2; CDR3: CSVEDFGQGTGYTF; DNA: TGCAGCGTTGAAGATTTCGGACAGGGCACTGGCTACACCTTC
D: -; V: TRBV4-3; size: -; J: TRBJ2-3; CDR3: CASSQDSQATDTQYF; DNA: TGCGCCAGCAGCCAAGATTCACAGGCCACAGATACGCAGTATTTT
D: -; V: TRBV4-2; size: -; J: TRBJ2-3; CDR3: CASSQDEQATDTQYF; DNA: TGTGCCAGCAGCCAAGATGAACAGGCGACAGATACGCAGTATTTT
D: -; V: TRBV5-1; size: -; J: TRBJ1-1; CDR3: CASSTTRGVGTEAFF; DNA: TGCGCCAGCAGCACAACTCGGGGGGTCGGCACTGAAGCTTTCTTT
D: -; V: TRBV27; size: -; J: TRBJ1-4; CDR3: CASSPSRTVNEKLFF; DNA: TGTGCCAGCAGTCCCTCCCGGACAGTCAATGAAAAACTGTTTTTT
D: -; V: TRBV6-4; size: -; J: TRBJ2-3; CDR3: CASSPGDDWDTQYF; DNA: TGTGCCAGCAGTCCGGGGGACGATTGGGATACGCAGTATTTT
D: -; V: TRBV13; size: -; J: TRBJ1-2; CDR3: CASSFGGSGYTF; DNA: TGTGCCAGCAGCTTCGGAGGGAGTGGCTACACCTTC
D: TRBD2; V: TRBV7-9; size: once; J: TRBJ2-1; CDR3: CSSSLAGGYNEQFF; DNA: TGTTCCAGCAGCTTGGCGGGGGGGTACAATGAGCAGTTCTTC
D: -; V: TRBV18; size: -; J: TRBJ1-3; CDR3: CASSPTGLSGNTIYF; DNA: TGTGCCAGCTCACCAACAGGTTTATCAGGAAACACCATATATTTT
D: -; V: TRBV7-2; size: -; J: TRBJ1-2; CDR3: CASSLDEGLDYGYTF; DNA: TGTGCCAGCAGCTTAGATGAGGGATTGGACTATGGCTACACCTTC
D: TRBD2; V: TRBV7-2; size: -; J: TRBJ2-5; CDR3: CASSQRLGGGAETQYF; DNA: TGTGCCAGCAGCCAACGACTGGGCGGGGGGGCGGAGACCCAGTACTTC
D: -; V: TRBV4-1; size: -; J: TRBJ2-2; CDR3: CASSQATTYTGELFF; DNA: TGCGCCAGCAGCCAAGCGACTACGTACACCGGGGAGCTGTTTTTT
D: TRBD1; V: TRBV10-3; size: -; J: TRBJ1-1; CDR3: CATRKTGTNTEAFF; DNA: TGTGCCACCAGGAAGACAGGGACGAACACTGAAGCTTTCTTT
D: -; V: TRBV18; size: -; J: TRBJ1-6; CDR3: CASSPLGFHYNSPLHF; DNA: TGTGCCAGCTCACCACTCGGGTTCCACTATAATTCACCCCTCCACTTT
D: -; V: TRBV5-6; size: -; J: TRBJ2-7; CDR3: CACSFGVSAEQYF; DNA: TGTGCCTGCAGCTTCGGGGTATCGGCCGAGCAGTACTTC
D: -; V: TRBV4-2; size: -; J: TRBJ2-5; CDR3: CASSQERSGFGETQYF; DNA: TGTGCCAGCAGCCAAGAGCGTTCCGGGTTCGGAGAGACCCAGTACTTC
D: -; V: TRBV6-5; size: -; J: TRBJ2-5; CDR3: CASSYPGHLETQYF; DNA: TGTGCCAGCAGTTACCCGGGACATCTAGAGACCCAGTACTTC
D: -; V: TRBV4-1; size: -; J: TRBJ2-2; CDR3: CASSQVVDTGELFF; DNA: TGCGCCAGCAGCCAAGTAGTGGACACCGGGGAGCTGTTTTTT
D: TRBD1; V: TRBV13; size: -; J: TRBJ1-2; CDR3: CASSLVGQGEHGYTF; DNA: TGTGCCAGCAGCTTAGTGGGACAGGGAGAGCATGGCTACACCTTC
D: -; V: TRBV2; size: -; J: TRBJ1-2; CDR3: CASSPRRDNYGYTF; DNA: TGTGCCAGCAGCCCAAGGCGGGACAACTATGGCTACACCTTC
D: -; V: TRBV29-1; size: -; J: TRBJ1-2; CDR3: CSAPISGASGYTF; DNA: TGCAGCGCGCCGATATCAGGTGCGAGTGGCTACACCTTC
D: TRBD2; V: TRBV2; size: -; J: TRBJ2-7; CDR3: CASSASGSSYEQYF; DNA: TGTGCCAGCAGTGCTAGCGGGAGCTCCTACGAGCAGTACTTC
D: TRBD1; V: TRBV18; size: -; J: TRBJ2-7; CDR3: CASSPIPGQVSYEQYF; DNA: TGTGCCAGCTCACCTATCCCGGGACAGGTGAGCTACGAGCAGTACTTC
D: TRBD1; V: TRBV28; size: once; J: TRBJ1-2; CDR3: CASSRGTATGGYTF; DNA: TGTGCCAGCAGTCGGGGGACAGCGACTGGAGGCTACACCTTC
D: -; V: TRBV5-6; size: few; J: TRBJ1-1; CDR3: CASSLEGSRNTEAFF; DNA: TGTGCCAGCAGCTTGGAGGGGTCAAGGAACACTGAAGCTTTCTTT